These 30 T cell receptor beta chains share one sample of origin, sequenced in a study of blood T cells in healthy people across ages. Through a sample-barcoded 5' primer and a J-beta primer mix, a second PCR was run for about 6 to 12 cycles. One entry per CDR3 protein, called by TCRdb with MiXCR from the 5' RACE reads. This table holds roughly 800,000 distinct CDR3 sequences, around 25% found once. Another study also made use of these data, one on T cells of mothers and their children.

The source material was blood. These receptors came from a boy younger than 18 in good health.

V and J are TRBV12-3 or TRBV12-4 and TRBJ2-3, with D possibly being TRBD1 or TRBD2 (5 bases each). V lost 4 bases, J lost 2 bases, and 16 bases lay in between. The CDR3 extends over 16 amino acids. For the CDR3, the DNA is TGTGCCAGCAGTTCCCGGGCTGAGGGGTACACAGATACGCAGTATTTT. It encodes CASSSRAEGYTDTQYF.

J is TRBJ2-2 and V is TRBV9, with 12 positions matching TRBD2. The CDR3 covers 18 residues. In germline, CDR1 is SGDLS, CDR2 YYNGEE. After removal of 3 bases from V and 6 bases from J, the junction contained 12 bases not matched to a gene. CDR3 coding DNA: TGTGCCAGCAGCGCGGGACTAGCGGGCCCCCGTGGGGCCGGGGAGCTGTTTTTT. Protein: CASSAGLAGPRGAGELFF.

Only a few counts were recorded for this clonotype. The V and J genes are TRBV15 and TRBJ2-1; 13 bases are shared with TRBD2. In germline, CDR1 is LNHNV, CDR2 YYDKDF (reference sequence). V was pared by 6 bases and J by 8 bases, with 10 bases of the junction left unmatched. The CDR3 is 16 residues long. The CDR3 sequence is CATRGTSGALLDEQFF. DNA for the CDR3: TGTGCCACCAGGGGGACTAGCGGGGCCCTTTTGGATGAGCAGTTCTTC.

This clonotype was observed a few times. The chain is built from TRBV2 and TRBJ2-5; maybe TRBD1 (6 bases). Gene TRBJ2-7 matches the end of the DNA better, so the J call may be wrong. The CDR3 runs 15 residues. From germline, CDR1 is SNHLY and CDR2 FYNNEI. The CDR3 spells CASSESAGEGYEQYF. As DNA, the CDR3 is TGTGCCAGCAGTGAATCGGCAGGGGAAGGGTACGAGCAGTACTTC.

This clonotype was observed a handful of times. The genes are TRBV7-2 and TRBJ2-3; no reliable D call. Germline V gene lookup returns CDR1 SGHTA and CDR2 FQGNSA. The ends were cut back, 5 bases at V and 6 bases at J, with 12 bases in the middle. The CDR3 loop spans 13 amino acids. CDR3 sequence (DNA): TGTGCCAGCAGCACTTCGTTGGAGGATACGCAGTATTTT. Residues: CASSTSLEDTQYF. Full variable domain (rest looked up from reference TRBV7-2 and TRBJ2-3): GAGVSQSPSNKVTEKGKDVELRCDPISGHTALYWYRQSLGQGLEFLIYFQGNSAPDKSGLPSDRFSAERTGGSVSTLTIQRTQQEDSAVYLCASSTSLEDTQYFGPGTRLTVL.

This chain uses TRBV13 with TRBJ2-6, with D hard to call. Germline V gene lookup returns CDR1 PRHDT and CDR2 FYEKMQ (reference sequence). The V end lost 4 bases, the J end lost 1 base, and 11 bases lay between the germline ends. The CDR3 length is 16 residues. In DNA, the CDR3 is TGTGCCAGCAGCTCAGGTTCGGGTTCTGGGGCCAACGTCCTGACTTTC. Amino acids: CASSSGSGSGANVLTF.

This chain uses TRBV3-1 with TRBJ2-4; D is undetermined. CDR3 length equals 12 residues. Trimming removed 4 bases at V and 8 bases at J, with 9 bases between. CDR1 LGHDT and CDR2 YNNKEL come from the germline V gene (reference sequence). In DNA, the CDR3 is TGTGCCAGCAGCCCGAACTCCTACATTCAGTACTTC. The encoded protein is CASSPNSYIQYF. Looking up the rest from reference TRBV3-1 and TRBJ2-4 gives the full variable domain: DTAVSQTPKYLVTQMGNDKSIKCEQNLGHDTMYWYKQDSKKFLKIMFSYNNKELIINETVPNRFSPKSPDKAHLNLHINSLELGDSAVYFCASSPNSYIQYFGAGTRLSVL.

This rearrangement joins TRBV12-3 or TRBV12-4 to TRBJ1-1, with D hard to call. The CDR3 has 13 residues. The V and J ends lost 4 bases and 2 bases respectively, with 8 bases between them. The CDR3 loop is CASSYWQNTEAFF. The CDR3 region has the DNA TGTGCCAGCAGTTATTGGCAAAACACTGAAGCTTTCTTT.

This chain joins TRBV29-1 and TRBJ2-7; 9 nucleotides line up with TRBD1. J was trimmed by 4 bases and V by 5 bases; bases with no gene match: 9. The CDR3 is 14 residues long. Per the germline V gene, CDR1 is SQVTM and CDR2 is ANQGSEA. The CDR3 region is CSVSRDRVPYEQYF. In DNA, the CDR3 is TGCAGCGTTTCCCGGGACAGGGTGCCTTACGAGCAGTACTTC.

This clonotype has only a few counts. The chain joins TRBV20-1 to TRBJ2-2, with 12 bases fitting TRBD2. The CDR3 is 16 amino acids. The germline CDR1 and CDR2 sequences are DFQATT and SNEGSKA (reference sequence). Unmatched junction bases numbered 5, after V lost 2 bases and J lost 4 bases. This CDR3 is CSARTGTSGLTGELFF. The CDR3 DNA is TGCAGTGCTAGAACCGGGACTAGCGGGCTCACCGGGGAGCTGTTTTTT.

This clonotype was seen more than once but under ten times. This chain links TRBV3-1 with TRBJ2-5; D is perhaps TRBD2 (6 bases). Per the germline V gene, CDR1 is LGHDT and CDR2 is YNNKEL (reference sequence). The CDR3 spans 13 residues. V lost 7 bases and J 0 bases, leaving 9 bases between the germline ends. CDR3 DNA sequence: TGTGCCAGCACGGGGGTGTACCAAGAGACCCAGTACTTC. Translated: CASTGVYQETQYF.

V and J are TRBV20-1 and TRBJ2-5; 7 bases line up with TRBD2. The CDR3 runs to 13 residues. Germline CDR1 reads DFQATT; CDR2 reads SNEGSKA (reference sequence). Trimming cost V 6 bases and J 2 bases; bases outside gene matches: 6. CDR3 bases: TGCAGTGCCCTAGGGAGGGTGCAAGAGACCCAGTACTTC. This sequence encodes CSALGRVQETQYF.

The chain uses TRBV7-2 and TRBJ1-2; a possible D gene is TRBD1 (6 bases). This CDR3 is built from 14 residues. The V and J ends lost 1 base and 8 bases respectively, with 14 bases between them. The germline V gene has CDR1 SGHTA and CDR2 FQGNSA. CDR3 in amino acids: CASSLDRGRTGYTF. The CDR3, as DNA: TGTGCCAGCAGCTTAGATCGGGGGCGTACGGGCTACACCTTC.

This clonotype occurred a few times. CDR3 in DNA: TGCGCCAGCAGCTTGGACAGGGTTGCGACCCAGTACTTC. It yields the protein CASSLDRVATQYF. The V and J genes are TRBV5-1 and TRBJ2-5; TRBD1 might be the D (6 bases). The CDR3 has 13 residues. Germline values: CDR1 SGHRS, CDR2 YFSETQ. V was pared by 0 bases and J by 7 bases, with 10 bases between.

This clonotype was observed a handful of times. CDR3 amino acids: CASSYSARSLSGNTIYF. In nucleotides, the CDR3 is TGTGCCAGCAGTTACTCCGCACGGAGCCTCTCTGGAAACACCATATATTTT. The V and J genes are TRBV6-5 and TRBJ1-3; D gene uncertain. Trimming shortened V by 0 bases and J by 0 bases, and 12 bases separated the two germline ends. The CDR3 runs to 17 residues. The germline CDR1 and CDR2 sequences are MNHEY and SVGAGI.

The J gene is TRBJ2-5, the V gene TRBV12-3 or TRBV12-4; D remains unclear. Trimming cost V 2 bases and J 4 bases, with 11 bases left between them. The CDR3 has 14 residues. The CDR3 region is CASSLFGLRETQYF. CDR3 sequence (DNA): TGTGCCAGCAGTTTATTCGGGTTACGAGAGACCCAGTACTTC.

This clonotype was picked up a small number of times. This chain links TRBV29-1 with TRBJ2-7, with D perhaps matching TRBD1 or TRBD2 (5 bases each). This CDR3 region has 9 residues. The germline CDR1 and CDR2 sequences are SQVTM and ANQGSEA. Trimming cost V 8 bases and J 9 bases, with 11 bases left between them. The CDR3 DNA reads TGCAGCCCTGGGGCGGGGCAGTACTTC. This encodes CSPGAGQYF.

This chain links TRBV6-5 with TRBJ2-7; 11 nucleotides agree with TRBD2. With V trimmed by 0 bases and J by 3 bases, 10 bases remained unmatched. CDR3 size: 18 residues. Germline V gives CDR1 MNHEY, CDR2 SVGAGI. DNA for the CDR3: TGTGCCAGCAGTTACTCGCTAGCGGGGGGCTCGGCCATCTACGAGCAGTACTTC. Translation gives CASSYSLAGGSAIYEQYF.

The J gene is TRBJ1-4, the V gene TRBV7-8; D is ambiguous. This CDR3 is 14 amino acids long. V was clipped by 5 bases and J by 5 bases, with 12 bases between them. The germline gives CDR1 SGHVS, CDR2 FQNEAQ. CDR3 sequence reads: CASSPGPGNEKLFF. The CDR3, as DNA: TGTGCCAGCAGCCCAGGTCCTGGGAATGAAAAACTGTTTTTT.

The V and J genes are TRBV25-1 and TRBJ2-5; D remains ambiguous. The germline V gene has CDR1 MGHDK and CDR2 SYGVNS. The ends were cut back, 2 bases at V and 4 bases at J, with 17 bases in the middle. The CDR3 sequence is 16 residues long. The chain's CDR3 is CASSELEVQVGETQYF. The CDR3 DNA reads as TGTGCCAGCAGTGAACTTGAGGTCCAGGTCGGAGAGACCCAGTACTTC.

DNA of the CDR3: TGTGCCAGCAGTGAAGCGCCGGGGGACGGGACTGAAGCTTTCTTT. The encoded protein is CASSEAPGDGTEAFF. V is TRBV6-1 and J is TRBJ1-1, with a weak D call TRBD1 (5 bases). Germline loops: CDR1 MNHNS, CDR2 SASEGT. There are 15 residues in the CDR3. V lost 0 bases and J lost 5, with 13 bases in between.

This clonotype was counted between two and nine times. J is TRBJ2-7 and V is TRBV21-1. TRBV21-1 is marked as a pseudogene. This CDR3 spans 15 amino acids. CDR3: CASSKVRGCYYEQYF. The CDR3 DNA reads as TGTGCCAGCAGCAAAGTTCGCGGCTGTTACTACGAGCAGTACTTC.

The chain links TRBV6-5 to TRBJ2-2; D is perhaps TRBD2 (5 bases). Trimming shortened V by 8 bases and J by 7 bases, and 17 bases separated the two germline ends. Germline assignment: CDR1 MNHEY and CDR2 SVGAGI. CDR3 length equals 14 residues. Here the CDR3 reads CASSMEAPGGELFF. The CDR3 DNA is TGTGCCAGCTCGATGGAGGCCCCGGGCGGGGAGCTGTTTTTT.

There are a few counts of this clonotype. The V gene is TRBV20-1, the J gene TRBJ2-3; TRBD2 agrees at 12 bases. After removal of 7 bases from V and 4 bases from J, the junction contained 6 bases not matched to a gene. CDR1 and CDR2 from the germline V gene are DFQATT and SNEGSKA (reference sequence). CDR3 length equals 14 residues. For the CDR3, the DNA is TGCAGTGTTGAACTAGCGGGAGGACCAGATACGCAGTATTTT. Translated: CSVELAGGPDTQYF.

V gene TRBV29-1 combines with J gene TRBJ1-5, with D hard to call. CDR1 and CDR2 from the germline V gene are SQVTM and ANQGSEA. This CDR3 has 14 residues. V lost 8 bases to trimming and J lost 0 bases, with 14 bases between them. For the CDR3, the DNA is TGCAGCCTAGGACGGCCTTATAGCAATCAGCCCCAGCATTTT. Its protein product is CSLGRPYSNQPQHF. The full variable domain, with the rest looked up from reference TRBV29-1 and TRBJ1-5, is SAVISQKPSRDICQRGTSLTIQCQVDSQVTMMFWYRQQPGQSLTLIATANQGSEATYESGFVIDKFPISRPNLTFSTLTVSNMSPEDSSIYLCSLGRPYSNQPQHFGDGTRLSIL.

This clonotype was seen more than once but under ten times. CDR3 sequence: CSVEESLASQGGDTQYF. CDR3 bases: TGCAGCGTTGAAGAATCGCTAGCGTCACAGGGGGGGGATACGCAGTATTTT. This chain connects TRBV29-1 to TRBJ2-3; D possibly corresponds to TRBD1 (8 bases). V lost 0 bases and J 6 bases, leaving 22 bases between the germline ends. In germline, CDR1 is SQVTM, CDR2 ANQGSEA. There are 17 residues in the CDR3.

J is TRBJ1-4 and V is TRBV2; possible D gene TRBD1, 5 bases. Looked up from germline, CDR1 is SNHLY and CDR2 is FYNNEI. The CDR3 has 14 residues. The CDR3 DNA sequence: TGTGCTTCCGGGGCCGGCGGGAAGAATGAAAAACTGTTTTTT. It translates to CASGAGGKNEKLFF.

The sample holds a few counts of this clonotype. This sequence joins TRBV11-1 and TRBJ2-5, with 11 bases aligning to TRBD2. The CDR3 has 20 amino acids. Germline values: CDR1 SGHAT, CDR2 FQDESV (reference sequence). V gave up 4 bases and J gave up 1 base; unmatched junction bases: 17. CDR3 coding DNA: TGTGCCAGCAGCTCGCCCCGGAGCCGTCGGACTAGCGGGTCCCAAGAGACCCAGTACTTC. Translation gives CASSSPRSRRTSGSQETQYF.

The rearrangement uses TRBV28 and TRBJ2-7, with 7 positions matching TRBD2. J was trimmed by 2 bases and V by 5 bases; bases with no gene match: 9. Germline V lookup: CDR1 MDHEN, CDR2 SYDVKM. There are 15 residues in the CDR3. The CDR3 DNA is TGTGCCAGCAGTCCTACACGGGGGGTGGCCTACGAGCAGTACTTC. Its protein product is CASSPTRGVAYEQYF.

The DNA of the CDR3 is TGTGCCAGCAGTGAACTACTAGCGGGGGGCGAAATTAAAAACATTCAGTACTTC. Protein: CASSELLAGGEIKNIQYF. The V gene is TRBV2, the J gene TRBJ2-4; TRBD2 agrees at 12 bases. Germline V gives CDR1 SNHLY, CDR2 FYNNEI. V dropped 2 bases and J dropped 4; count of bases not matched to a gene: 9. The CDR3 runs to 18 residues.